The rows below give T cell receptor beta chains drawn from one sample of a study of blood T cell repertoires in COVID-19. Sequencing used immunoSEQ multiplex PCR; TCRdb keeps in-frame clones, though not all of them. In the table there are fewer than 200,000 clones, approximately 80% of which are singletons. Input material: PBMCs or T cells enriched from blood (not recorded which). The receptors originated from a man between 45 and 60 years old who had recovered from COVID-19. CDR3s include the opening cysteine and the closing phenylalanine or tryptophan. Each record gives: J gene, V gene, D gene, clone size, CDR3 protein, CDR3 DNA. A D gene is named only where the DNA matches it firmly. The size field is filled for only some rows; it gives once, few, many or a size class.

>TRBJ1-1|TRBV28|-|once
CASSITVDTEAFF
TGTGCCAGCAGTATCACAGTTGATACTGAAGCTTTCTTT
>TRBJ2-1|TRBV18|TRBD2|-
CASSPPGLAGVEQFF
TGTGCCAGCTCACCTCCGGGACTAGCGGGGGTCGAGCAGTTCTTC
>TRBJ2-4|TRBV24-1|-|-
CATSDPLQGGNIQYF
TGTGCCACCAGTGACCCCCTACAGGGCGGGAACATTCAGTACTTC
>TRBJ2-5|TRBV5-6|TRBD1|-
CASSLPGQGGGRGGTQYF
TGTGCCAGCAGCTTGCCGGGACAGGGTGGGGGACGTGGAGGAACCCAGTACTTC
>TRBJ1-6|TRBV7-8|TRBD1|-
CASSSEGTAGSPLHF
TGTGCCAGCAGCTCCGAGGGGACAGCCGGTTCACCCCTCCACTTT
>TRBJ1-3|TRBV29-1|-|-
CSVADGLSGNTIYF
TGCAGCGTGGCAGACGGACTCTCTGGAAACACCATATATTTT
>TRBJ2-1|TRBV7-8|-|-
CASSLGLGRSSYNEQFF
TGTGCCAGCAGCTTGGGTTTGGGTCGGAGCTCCTACAATGAGCAGTTCTTC
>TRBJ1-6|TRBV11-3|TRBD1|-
CASSPPRDRAYNSPLHF
TGTGCCAGCAGCCCACCCCGGGACAGGGCCTATAATTCACCCCTCCACTTT
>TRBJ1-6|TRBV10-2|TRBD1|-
CASSVGGGSPLHF
TGCGCCAGCAGTGTAGGGGGCGGATCACCCCTCCACTTT
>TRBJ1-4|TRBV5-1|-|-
CASSLGSRASNEKLFF
TGCGCCAGCAGCTTGGGTTCGCGGGCCTCTAATGAAAAACTGTTTTTT
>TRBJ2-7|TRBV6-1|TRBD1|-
CASSEGGTGIHEQYF
TGTGCCAGCAGTGAAGGTGGGACAGGGATCCACGAGCAGTACTTC
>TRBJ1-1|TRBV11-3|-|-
CASSDRTEAFF
TGTGCCAGCAGCGACAGAACTGAAGCTTTCTTT
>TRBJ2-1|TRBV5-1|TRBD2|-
CASSFGLAGGPYNEQFF
TGCGCCAGCAGCTTTGGACTAGCGGGGGGGCCGTACAATGAGCAGTTCTTC
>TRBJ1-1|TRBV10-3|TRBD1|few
CAISDRDRGEAFF
TGTGCCATCAGTGACCGGGACAGGGGAGAAGCTTTCTTT
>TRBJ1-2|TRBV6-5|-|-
CASSYLGGSGYGYTF
TGTGCCAGCAGTTACCTCGGGGGATCGGGCTATGGCTACACCTTC
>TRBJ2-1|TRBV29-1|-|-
CSAPDSRYEQFF
TGCAGCGCCCCGGACAGTCGGTATGAGCAGTTCTTC
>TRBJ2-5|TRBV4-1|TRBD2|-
CASSQGPAGAPRRAQYF
TGCGCCAGCAGCCAAGGCCCAGCGGGGGCCCCGCGGAGGGCCCAGTACTTC
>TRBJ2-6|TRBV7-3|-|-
CASSLTAGALSGANVLTF
TGTGCCAGCAGCTTAACGGCAGGGGCGCTCTCTGGGGCCAACGTCCTGACTTTC
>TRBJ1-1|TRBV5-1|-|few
CASSFDPRQDAFF
TGCGCCAGCAGCTTCGATCCCAGACAGGACGCTTTCTTT
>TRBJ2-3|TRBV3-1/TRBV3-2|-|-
CASSQTTASTDTQYF
TGTGCCAGCAGCCAAACTACGGCTAGCACAGATACGCAGTATTTT
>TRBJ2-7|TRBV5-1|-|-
CASSFGGVTYEQYF
TGCGCCAGCAGCTTTGGAGGGGTCACCTACGAGCAGTACTTC
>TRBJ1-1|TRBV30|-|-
CAWGLQGNTEAFF
TGTGCCTGGGGGCTGCAGGGGAACACTGAAGCTTTCTTT
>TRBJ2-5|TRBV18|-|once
CASSPSTVGETQYF
TGTGCCAGCTCACCTTCGACTGTTGGGGAGACCCAGTACTTC
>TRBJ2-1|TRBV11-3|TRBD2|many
CASSRGTSGGNNEQFF
TGTGCCAGCAGCCGAGGGACTAGCGGGGGTAACAATGAGCAGTTCTTC
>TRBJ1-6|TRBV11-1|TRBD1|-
CASSGSQGSSPLHF
TGTGCCAGCAGCGGGTCACAGGGGAGTTCACCCCTCCACTTT